A selection of T cell receptor beta chains follows, all from one sample in a study of blood T cell repertoires in COVID-19. Data came from immunoSEQ multiplex PCR; TCRdb stores just in-frame clones and leaves some out. The top ten hold roughly 10% of the sample, which has 65,000 or so clones, roughly 84% seen once. Sequenced material: peripheral blood. The receptors originated from a man younger than 40 with COVID-19, enrolled during active disease. The CDR3 runs from the conserved cysteine through the conserved F or W. A D gene is named only where the DNA matches it firmly. Rows give clone size only sometimes, using once, few, many, or a class for an expanded clone.

once,TRBV5-5,TRBD2,TRBJ2-1,CASVMTSGPYNEQFF,TGTGCCAGCGTAATGACTAGCGGGCCGTACAATGAGCAGTTCTTC
.,TRBV10-3,TRBD2,TRBJ2-2,CAIRGGLAGLTGELFF,TGTGCCATCAGAGGGGGACTAGCGGGCCTCACCGGGGAGCTGTTTTTT
.,TRBV6-5,.,TRBJ2-1,CASMTGELTYEQFF,TGTGCCAGCATGACGGGGGAGCTTACATATGAGCAGTTCTTC
.,TRBV7-8,.,TRBJ2-1,CASSFPPRNNEQFF,TGTGCCAGCAGTTTCCCTCCCAGAAACAATGAGCAGTTCTTC
few,TRBV6-6,.,TRBJ1-4,CASSHRVEKLFF,TGTGCCAGCAGTCACAGGGTTGAAAAACTGTTTTTT
once,TRBV18,TRBD1,TRBJ1-1,CASSPTLDRMNTEAFF,TGTGCCAGCTCACCTACTCTGGACAGGATGAACACTGAAGCTTTCTTT
.,TRBV6-5,.,TRBJ1-4,CASSSYGAKNEKLFF,TGTGCCAGCAGTAGCTACGGAGCTAAAAATGAAAAACTGTTTTTT
.,TRBV14,.,TRBJ2-5,CASSHRTAKETQYF,TGTGCCAGCAGCCACCGGACAGCGAAAGAGACCCAGTACTTC
.,TRBV9,.,TRBJ1-3,CASSVNTEGNTIYF,TGTGCCAGCAGCGTAAATACAGAGGGAAACACCATATATTTT
.,TRBV3-1/TRBV3-2,.,TRBJ2-5,CASSQRDSSQYF,TGTGCCAGCAGCCAAAGAGACAGCAGCCAGTACTTC
.,TRBV30,TRBD1,TRBJ1-2,CAWSPQGARTYGYTF,TGTGCCTGGAGTCCCCAGGGGGCAAGAACCTATGGCTACACCTTC
once,TRBV3-1/TRBV3-2,TRBD2,TRBJ2-3,CASSRSGSGDTQYF,TGTGCCAGCAGTCGTAGCGGGAGTGGAGATACGCAGTATTTT
.,TRBV5-5,TRBD1,TRBJ2-2,CASSSTTGTITGELFF,TGTGCCAGCAGCTCAACGACAGGGACGATTACCGGGGAGCTGTTTTTT
.,TRBV30,.,TRBJ2-1,CAWSGQNEQFF,TGTGCCTGGAGTGGCCAGAATGAGCAGTTCTTC
.,TRBV19,TRBD2,TRBJ2-7,CASSIGLAGAPTTQYF,TGTGCCAGTAGTATCGGACTAGCGGGAGCTCCTACGACGCAGTACTTC
.,TRBV5-1,.,TRBJ1-4,CASSSGQMGEKLFF,TGCGCCAGCAGCTCCGGACAGATGGGGGAAAAACTGTTTTTT
.,TRBV18,TRBD2,TRBJ2-3,CASSPGAQRERDTQYF,TGTGCCAGCTCACCAGGAGCCCAGCGGGAGAGAGATACGCAGTATTTT
.,TRBV24-1,.,TRBJ2-3,CATSDFNGGDTQYF,TGTGCCACCAGTGATTTTAATGGAGGAGATACGCAGTATTTT
.,TRBV30,.,TRBJ2-7,CAWSRDLYEQYF,TGTGCCTGGAGCCGGGACTTGTACGAGCAGTACTTC
.,TRBV7-8,.,TRBJ1-2,CASSSNRENYGYTF,TGTGCCAGCAGCTCAAACAGGGAGAACTATGGCTACACCTTC
once,TRBV27,.,TRBJ2-6,CAGPNVLTF,TGTGCCGGCCCCAACGTCCTGACTTTC
.,TRBV21-1,.,TRBJ2-4,CASSPRSKNIQYF,TGTGCCAGCAGCCCCAGATCCAAAAACATTCAGTACTTC
.,TRBV5-4,.,TRBJ2-7,CASSLAGQAYEQYF,TGTGCCAGCAGCTTGGCCGGTCAGGCCTACGAGCAGTACTTC
.,TRBV28,TRBD1,TRBJ1-1,CASSKTGGTEAFF,TGTGCCAGCAGTAAGACAGGGGGAACTGAAGCTTTCTTT
.,TRBV7-8,.,TRBJ1-5,CASSPQGWQPQHF,TGTGCCAGCAGCCCCCAGGGATGGCAGCCCCAGCATTTT
.,TRBV12-5,TRBD1,TRBJ2-7,CASGLGTGGLIEQYF,TGTGCTAGTGGTTTAGGGACAGGGGGCCTTATCGAGCAGTACTTC
.,TRBV3-1/TRBV3-2,.,TRBJ1-5,CASSQEVGALPQHF,TGTGCCAGCAGCCAAGAGGTGGGGGCGCTTCCCCAGCATTTT
.,TRBV4-1,TRBD2,TRBJ2-4,CASSQAEASGRHNIQYF,TGCGCCAGCAGCCAAGCGGAGGCTAGCGGGAGACACAACATTCAGTACTTC
.,TRBV2,.,TRBJ2-7,CASRRPTLGSYEQYF,TGTGCCAGCAGGCGCCCTACCCTCGGCTCCTACGAGCAGTACTTC
.,TRBV6-5,TRBD1,TRBJ1-2,CASSYGTGEHGYTF,TGTGCCAGCAGTTACGGGACAGGGGAGCATGGCTACACCTTC
.,TRBV11-2,TRBD1,TRBJ2-7,CASSLGVQDRGYEQYF,TGTGCCAGCAGCTTAGGAGTTCAGGACAGGGGCTACGAGCAGTACTTC
.,TRBV30,TRBD2,TRBJ2-3,CAWNPSGNTDTQYF,TGTGCCTGGAATCCTAGCGGGAACACAGATACGCAGTATTTT
.,TRBV7-2,.,TRBJ1-2,CASSARGGAYGYTF,TGTGCCAGCAGCGCCAGGGGTGGGGCATATGGCTACACCTTC
once,TRBV27,.,TRBJ2-1,CASSLFYEPLFF,TGTGCCAGCAGTTTATTCTATGAACCTCTGTTCTTC
.,TRBV2,TRBD1,TRBJ1-1,CASSAEGQGSTEAFF,TGTGCCAGCAGTGCCGAGGGACAGGGTAGCACTGAAGCTTTCTTT
.,TRBV19,TRBD1,TRBJ2-5,CASSTTGYETQYF,TGTGCCAGTAGTACGACAGGGTACGAGACCCAGTACTTC
.,TRBV24-1,.,TRBJ2-1,CATSGGSYNEQFF,TGTGCCACCAGTGGAGGCTCCTACAATGAGCAGTTCTTC
.,TRBV19,.,TRBJ1-3,CASGEVSPGNTIYF,TGTGCCAGTGGGGAGGTTTCCCCTGGAAACACCATATATTTT
.,TRBV11-2,TRBD2,TRBJ2-3,CASTRSGSGGDTQYF,TGTGCCAGCACCCGAAGCGGGAGTGGTGGAGATACGCAGTATTTT
once,TRBV27,TRBD2,TRBJ2-3,CASRGLAGGAQYF,TGTGCCAGCAGGGGACTAGCGGGAGGGGCGCAGTATTTT
.,TRBV7-2,.,TRBJ2-7,CASSFGDYEQYF,TGTGCCAGCAGCTTTGGAGATTACGAGCAGTACTTC
.,TRBV15,.,TRBJ1-3,CATSRSGGSGNTIYF,TGTGCCACCAGCAGATCGGGGGGGTCCGGAAACACCATATATTTT
.,TRBV4-3,.,TRBJ2-1,CASSQDWSSRDEQFF,TGCGCCAGCAGCCAAGACTGGTCTAGCCGGGATGAGCAGTTCTTC